This T cell receptor (beta chain) was identified in a study of cytomegalovirus exposure and HLA in healthy donors. This clone occurred once. The CDR3 spans 16 residues. CDR1 and CDR2 from the germline V gene are SEHNR and FQNEAQ (reference sequence). Germline trimming cut 5 bases from V and 2 bases from J; bases unmatched to any gene: 10. 60 Vbeta and 13 Jbeta primers were used in PCR. The table came from immunoSEQ multiplex PCR; TCRdb's copy has only in-frame clones and leaves some out. The profile shows some 140,000 clones, over 75% of them singletons. This TCR was sampled from a woman aged 45-65 years in good health and CMV-seropositive. Sequencing used PBMCs. The chain combines TRBV7-9 with TRBJ2-7; 9 positions match TRBD1. The DNA of the CDR3 is TGTGCCAGCAGCAACCGCCGGGACAGGGCAACCTACGAGCAGTACTTC. Translated, it gives CASSNRRDRATYEQYF.